The text below deals with one TCR beta chain. Its antigen is unknown. Profiled with immunoSEQ multiplex PCR; TCRdb holds only in-frame clones, not every one. The table lists hundreds of thousands of clones, around 92% of them singletons. The sample is drawn from a study of shared clonotypes between healthy human individuals. Study-wide background: Two female and three male donors aged 18 to 49 were enrolled. Study-level points and caveats: Larger estimated richness was generally seen in naive subsets than in memory subsets.

Positively selected for CCR7, the CD45RO-negative cells used as naive CD8 cells excluded terminally differentiated effector memory CD45RA+ cells. Each of the donors was a healthy adult who was HIV-negative and had not had a recent acute infection or vaccination. The sequenced sample was naive CD8+ T cells sorted from blood. This clonotype originated in a man between 25 and 39 years old in good health.

CDR3 coding DNA: TGTGCCAGCAGTCCCCATGGGGACGAGCAGTACTTC. This sequence encodes CASSPHGDEQYF. This sequence joins TRBV27 and TRBJ2-7; D unclear. V was shortened by 5 bases and J by 5 bases, with 10 bases between the two germline ends. The CDR3 has 12 amino acids. Looked up from germline, CDR1 is MNHEY and CDR2 is SMNVEV (reference sequence).